This entry describes one T cell receptor beta chain. Antigen specificity is unknown. Germline CDR1 and CDR2: MGHRA and YSYEKL. The CDR3 totals 18 residues. With V trimmed by 0 bases and J by 1 base, 8 bases remained unmatched. PCR used 60 Vbeta primers and 13 Jbeta primers. TCRdb's table, derived via immunoSEQ multiplex PCR, lists solely in-frame clones and lacks some. The sample has approximately 150,000 clones; 72% are singletons. These data are taken from a study of cytomegalovirus exposure and HLA in healthy donors. Notes on the study in general: A later analysis showed HLA-associated TCR beta chains outstripping equally common others in clonal expansion. Indistinguishable V segments, including TRBV6-2 and TRBV6-3, were excluded.

V gene TRBV4-1 combines with J gene TRBJ1-2; TRBD1 matches at 10 bases. The sequencing sample was made of PBMCs. This sequence originates from a human donor in good health. CDR3 nucleotides: TGCGCCAGCAGCCAAGACCCCGGGACAGGGGCCCTTAACTATGGCTACACCTTC. This codes for CASSQDPGTGALNYGYTF.